The 10 T cell receptor beta chains below all came from one sample that was sequenced in a study of STAT5B mutations in CD4+ large granular lymphocyte leukemia. Profiling relied on immunoSEQ multiplex PCR, and the TCRdb table lists in-frame clones only, not all of them. The sample carries around 43,000 clones, about 86% recorded once. The sequenced sample consisted of CD4+ T cells from blood buffy coats. The receptor set was obtained from a human donor in good health.

The chain links TRBV27 to TRBJ1-4; 8 nucleotides agree with TRBD1. V dropped 4 bases and J dropped 6; count of bases not matched to a gene: 4. CDR3 size: 14 residues. Germline CDR1 reads MNHEY; CDR2 reads SMNVEV (reference sequence). CDR3 residues: CASSSYRGDEKLFF. The CDR3, as DNA: TGTGCCAGCAGTTCCTACAGGGGGGATGAAAAACTGTTTTTT.

This chain uses TRBV5-4 with TRBJ1-3, with D possibly TRBD1 on 6 matching bases. Trimming stripped 2 bases from V and 2 bases from J, with 8 bases between. CDR1 and CDR2 (germline): SGHNT, YYREEE (reference sequence). The CDR3 extends over 14 amino acids. Here the CDR3 reads CASSLGGTGNTIYF. For the CDR3, the DNA is TGTGCCAGCAGCTTAGGGGGTACTGGAAACACCATATATTTT.

On this clone itself: One end of the junction varies from germline; a read error may be responsible. The chain couples TRBV2 to TRBJ2-1, with TRBD1 matching over 7 bases. CDR3 length: 17 amino acids. Germline-derived CDR1 and CDR2 are SNHLY and FYNNEI. CDR3: CASRQPTGTASNNEQFF. CDR3 DNA: TGTGCCAGCAGGCAACCAACCGGGACAGCCTCCAACAATGAGCAGTTCTTC.

J is TRBJ1-3 and V is TRBV18; no firm D call. Germline CDR1 KGHSH, CDR2 LQKENI. Trimming took 1 base from V and 4 from J, leaving 11 bases between them. The CDR3 runs to 15 residues. CDR3 in DNA: TGTGCCAGCTCACCACTGCTGGGCTCCGGAAACACCATATATTTT. This sequence encodes CASSPLLGSGNTIYF.

This chain uses TRBV7-2 with TRBJ2-7; 11 bases fit TRBD1. The CDR3 length is 14 residues. Germline V gene lookup returns CDR1 SGHTA and CDR2 FQGNSA. V was clipped by 4 bases and J by 5 bases; unmatched bases: 4. CDR3 in DNA: TGTGCCAGCAGCTCCAGGACAGGGGGCAACGAGCAGTACTTC. It yields the protein CASSSRTGGNEQYF.

The chain has TRBV29-1 and TRBJ1-1; no clear D. The V end lost 4 bases, the J end lost 3 bases, and 9 bases lay between the germline ends. The germline V gene encodes CDR1 SQVTM and CDR2 ANQGSEA. CDR3 length equals 12 residues. DNA for the CDR3: TGCAGCGTTGGAGGGAAGGACACTGAAGCTTTCTTT. Protein: CSVGGKDTEAFF.

A single count supports this clone. The chain joins TRBV13 to TRBJ2-1; 12 nucleotides match TRBD2. In germline, CDR1 is PRHDT, CDR2 FYEKMQ (reference sequence). The CDR3 has 15 amino acids. J gave up 9 bases and V 4 bases, and 7 bases lay outside the gene matches. The CDR3 sequence: CASSYGLAGIIEQFF. CDR3 DNA sequence: TGTGCCAGCAGCTATGGACTAGCGGGAATAATTGAGCAGTTCTTC.

The V gene is TRBV18, the J gene TRBJ2-2; tentatively, D is TRBD2 (5 bases). CDR1 and CDR2 (germline): KGHSH, LQKENI. V shed 7 bases and J shed 1 base, with 13 bases lying between them. CDR3 length: 15 amino acids. The CDR3 is CASFNTRGNTGELFF. CDR3 in DNA: TGTGCCAGCTTCAACACCCGGGGGAACACCGGGGAGCTGTTTTTT. Full variable domain (rest looked up from reference TRBV18 and TRBJ2-2): NAGVMQNPRHLVRRRGQEARLRCSPMKGHSHVYWYRQLPEEGLKFMVYLQKENIIDESGMPKERFSAEFPKEGPSILRIQQVVRGDSAAYFCASFNTRGNTGELFFGEGSRLTVL.

The chain employs TRBV6-5 and TRBJ2-3; D might be TRBD1 (6 bases). The CDR3 has 14 amino acids. Trimming left V 0 bases short and J 5 bases short, with 9 bases between. Germline V gene lookup returns CDR1 MNHEY and CDR2 SVGAGI. CDR3 amino acids: CASSYSTGGDTQYF. The CDR3 DNA reads as TGTGCCAGCAGTTACTCGACAGGAGGAGATACGCAGTATTTT.

The V gene is TRBV7-9, the J gene TRBJ1-1; D is ambiguous. Per the germline V gene, CDR1 is SEHNR and CDR2 is FQNEAQ (reference sequence). Trimming removed 0 bases at V and 6 bases at J, with 8 bases between. The CDR3 is 13 amino acids. The CDR3 DNA sequence: TGTGCCAGCAGCTTAGCGGCGGGGTCTGAAGCTTTCTTT. Amino acid sequence: CASSLAAGSEAFF.